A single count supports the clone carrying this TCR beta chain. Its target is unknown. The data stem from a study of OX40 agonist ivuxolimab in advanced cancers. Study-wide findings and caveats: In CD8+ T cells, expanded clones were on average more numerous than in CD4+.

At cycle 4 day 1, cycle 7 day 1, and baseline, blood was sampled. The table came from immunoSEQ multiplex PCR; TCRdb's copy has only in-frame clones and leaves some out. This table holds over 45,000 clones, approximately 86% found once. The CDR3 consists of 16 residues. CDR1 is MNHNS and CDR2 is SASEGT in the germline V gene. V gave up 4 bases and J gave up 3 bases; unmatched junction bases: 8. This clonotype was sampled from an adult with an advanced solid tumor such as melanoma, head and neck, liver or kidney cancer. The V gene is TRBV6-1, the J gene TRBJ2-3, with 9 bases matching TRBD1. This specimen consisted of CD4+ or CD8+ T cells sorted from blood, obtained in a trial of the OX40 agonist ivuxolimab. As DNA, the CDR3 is TGTGCCAGCAGTGTCGAACAGGGGGCTTTGACAGATACGCAGTATTTT. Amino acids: CASSVEQGALTDTQYF.